A selection of T cell receptor beta chains follows, all from one sample in a study of blood T cell repertoires in COVID-19. Repertoires were generated with immunoSEQ multiplex PCR, while TCRdb's copy carries only in-frame clones and drops some. The repertoire consists of around 150,000 clones, with just over 85% occurring once and the leading ten covering around 3.5%. The sequenced material came from peripheral blood. The receptor set was obtained from a man aged 65-85 years with acute or convalescent COVID-19. CDR3s include the opening cysteine and the closing phenylalanine or tryptophan. Fields, in order: V gene, J gene, clone size, D gene, CDR3 DNA, CDR3 protein. The D gene is left open where the match is weak. Clone size is not always given. Where it is, it says once, few, many or a class for expanded clones.

TRBV9	TRBJ2-6	-	-	TGTGCCAGCAGCAAGACTCTGCCTGGGGCCAACGTCCTGACTTTC	CASSKTLPGANVLTF
TRBV10-3	TRBJ1-6	-	TRBD1	TGTGCCATCAGTACGGGACAGGCGAATTCACCCCTCCACTTT	CAISTGQANSPLHF
TRBV6-2/TRBV6-3	TRBJ2-2	-	-	TGTGCCAGCAGTTACTCGTCGGGGGTCACCGGGGAGCTGTTTTTT	CASSYSSGVTGELFF
TRBV28	TRBJ1-2	-	TRBD1	TGTGCCAGCAGTCCCGGGACAGGGGTTGGCTACACCTTC	CASSPGTGVGYTF
TRBV12-5	TRBJ1-2	-	-	TGTGCTAGTGGGATCGAGTCTAACTATGGCTACACCTTC	CASGIESNYGYTF
TRBV28	TRBJ2-5	-	TRBD1	TGTGCCAGCAGTCGTGACAGGGTTGAGACCCAGTACTTC	CASSRDRVETQYF
TRBV27	TRBJ1-1	-	TRBD1	TGTGCCAGCAGTTTTTTACAGGGGGCGGCTGAAGCTTTCTTT	CASSFLQGAAEAFF
TRBV4-3	TRBJ2-1	-	TRBD2	TGCGCCAGCAGTCTAACTCGACTAGCGGACAATGAGCAGTTCTTC	CASSLTRLADNEQFF
TRBV19	TRBJ1-5	few	TRBD1	TGTGCCAGTAGTATGCTGACAGGGGGTTTGCAGCCCCAGCATTTT	CASSMLTGGLQPQHF
TRBV5-4	TRBJ1-4	-	-	TGTGCCAGCAGCCCTTCCGGTCCGATTAATGAAAAACTGTTTTTT	CASSPSGPINEKLFF
TRBV19	TRBJ2-2	-	-	TGTGCCAGTAGTATAGCCAGGGGAACCGGGGAGCTGTTTTTT	CASSIARGTGELFF
TRBV7-9	TRBJ2-1	-	-	TGTGCCAGCAGCTTAGGGCAGGCCGAAAGCAATGAGCAGTTCTTC	CASSLGQAESNEQFF
TRBV19	TRBJ2-2	-	TRBD2	TGTGCCAGTAGGTTTAGCGGGGGAAACACCGGGGAGCTGTTTTTT	CASRFSGGNTGELFF
TRBV19	TRBJ2-3	-	-	TGTGCCACTCAGGGGCCGGGAAGTCCTAGCACAGATACGCAGTATTTT	CATQGPGSPSTDTQYF
TRBV15	TRBJ2-7	-	TRBD1	TGTGCCACCAGCAGCCGACAGGGAGCCTACGAGCAGTACTTC	CATSSRQGAYEQYF
TRBV5-4	TRBJ2-2	-	TRBD1	TGTGCCAGCAGCTTGCCGACAGGGGATACCGGGGAGCTGTTTTTT	CASSLPTGDTGELFF
TRBV5-1	TRBJ2-3	-	-	TGCGCCAGCAGCACAGGCTCTGGGAGGGGGGGCATCCCAGATACGCAGTATTTT	CASSTGSGRGGIPDTQYF
TRBV4-2	TRBJ2-7	few	TRBD2	TGTGCCAGCAGCCAAGCCGGGACTAGCGGGAGATGGGAGCAGTACTTC	CASSQAGTSGRWEQYF
TRBV2	TRBJ2-3	once	TRBD2	TGTGCCAGCGGAGCGGGAGTGCGAGATACGCAGTATTTT	CASGAGVRDTQYF
TRBV5-8	TRBJ1-1	-	-	TGTGCCAGCAGCTCGGGGGGCCTGGGGGCTTTCTTT	CASSSGGLGAFF
TRBV28	TRBJ1-1	-	-	TGTGCCAGCAGTGTTCCCGCTTCGGGCACTGAAGCTTTCTTT	CASSVPASGTEAFF
TRBV5-8	TRBJ1-1	few	TRBD1	TGTGCCAGCAGCTACACAGACAGGGTCTCTGAAGCTTTCTTT	CASSYTDRVSEAFF
TRBV5-1	TRBJ2-1	-	-	TGCGCCAGCAGCTTGGTCACAGGGTCCAACAATGAGCAGTTCTTC	CASSLVTGSNNEQFF
TRBV19	TRBJ1-1	-	-	TGTGCCAGTAGTCCCCTTATCAGGGGAACGGGCACTGAAGCTTTCTTT	CASSPLIRGTGTEAFF
TRBV6-2/TRBV6-3	TRBJ2-7	-	TRBD2	TGTGCCAGCAGTTACCGCGGGACTAGCGGGAGCTACGAGCAGTACTTC	CASSYRGTSGSYEQYF
TRBV5-8	TRBJ2-6	-	-	TGTGCCAGCAGCCCCCGGGACGGGAGACTCTCTGGGGCCAACGTCCTGACTTTC	CASSPRDGRLSGANVLTF
TRBV7-8	TRBJ2-2	-	-	TGTGCCAGCAGCGTAGGACCCTACGGGGGGCCGAACACCGGGGAGCTGTTTTTT	CASSVGPYGGPNTGELFF
TRBV6-2/TRBV6-3	TRBJ1-1	-	-	TGTGCCAGCAGTTATGGGGGAGGGGGTGAAGCTTTCTTT	CASSYGGGGEAFF
TRBV7-2	TRBJ2-3	once	-	TGTGCCAGCAGCCGGAGGACAGCCACAGATACGCAGTATTTT	CASSRRTATDTQYF
TRBV3-1/TRBV3-2	TRBJ2-7	-	TRBD2	TGTGCCAGCAGCCAAGGCGCGGGAGTCTCCTACGAGCAGTACTTC	CASSQGAGVSYEQYF
TRBV19	TRBJ1-5	-	-	TGTGCCAGTAGTCGCAGGGTTGAGCAGCCCCAGCATTTT	CASSRRVEQPQHF
TRBV5-5	TRBJ2-5	-	-	TGTGCCAGCAGCCGAGGCGGCCAAGAGACCCAGTACTTC	CASSRGGQETQYF
TRBV28	TRBJ1-2	-	-	TGTGCCAGCAGTTTCGGGGGGGCAACTAACTATGGCTACACCTTC	CASSFGGATNYGYTF
TRBV7-8	TRBJ1-5	-	-	TGTGCCAGCAGCTTAGCCGGAGACAATCAGCCCCAGCATTTT	CASSLAGDNQPQHF
TRBV7-3	TRBJ1-5	-	-	TGTGCCAGCAGCCCACGGGGGGGGTATCAGCCCCAGCATTTT	CASSPRGGYQPQHF
TRBV5-4	TRBJ1-5	-	TRBD1	TGTGCCAGCAGCTGGGACAGGGAGGTTGAGCCCCAGCATTTT	CASSWDREVEPQHF
TRBV10-1	TRBJ2-2	-	TRBD2	TGCGCCAGCAGTGAGTCGTGTAGCGGGACCCCCACCGGGGAGCTGTTTTTT	CASSESCSGTPTGELFF
TRBV14	TRBJ2-1	-	TRBD2	TGTGCCAGCAGCCACGGACTAGCGGCAAGTGATTACAATGAGCAGTTCTTC	CASSHGLAASDYNEQFF
TRBV5-1	TRBJ2-2	few	TRBD1	TGCGCCAGCAGCCGTACAGGGGGGCCGGACACCGGGGAGCTGTTTTTT	CASSRTGGPDTGELFF
TRBV4-3	TRBJ1-1	-	-	TGCGCCAGCAGCCAAGGCAGGGCGATTACTGAAGCTTTCTTT	CASSQGRAITEAFF
TRBV25-1	TRBJ1-4	few	TRBD1	TGTGCCAGCAGGGACAGGGAGCGGGCTGAAAAACTGTTTTTT	CASRDRERAEKLFF
TRBV7-2	TRBJ1-3	-	-	TGTGCCAGCAGCCAAGCTGGGCACCAATTGACTGGAAACACCATATATTTT	CASSQAGHQLTGNTIYF
TRBV3-1/TRBV3-2	TRBJ1-2	-	TRBD1	TGTGCCAGCAGCCCTTACCGGGACAGCTTATATGGCTACACCTTC	CASSPYRDSLYGYTF
TRBV7-8	TRBJ2-7	-	TRBD2	TGTGCCAGCAGCCGCACTGCTAGCGGGCGAACCTACGAGCAGTACTTC	CASSRTASGRTYEQYF
TRBV6-6	TRBJ2-1	few	-	TGTGCCAGCACCAAACTAGGAGCTGAGCAGTTCTTC	CASTKLGAEQFF
TRBV7-8	TRBJ1-2	-	-	TGTGCCAGCAGCTTAGCGCGCGGGGCTGGCTACACCTTC	CASSLARGAGYTF
TRBV24-1	TRBJ2-5	once	-	TGTGCCACCAGTGACTTAAGCGGGCAAGAGACCCAGTACTTC	CATSDLSGQETQYF
TRBV3-1/TRBV3-2	TRBJ2-1	once	TRBD2	TGTGCCAGCAGCCAGTCACCGGGACTAGCCCATAATGAGCAGTTCTTC	CASSQSPGLAHNEQFF
TRBV14	TRBJ1-1	-	-	TGTGCCAGCAGCCCTAGGACACGGAACACTGAAGCTTTCTTT	CASSPRTRNTEAFF
TRBV4-1	TRBJ1-2	-	-	TGCGCCAGCAGCCTAGACGGAGATGGCTACACCTTC	CASSLDGDGYTF
TRBV6-5	TRBJ2-5	-	TRBD2	TGTGCCAGCAGTTACGGGGCGGGAGTAGGAGAGACCCAGTACTTC	CASSYGAGVGETQYF
TRBV19	TRBJ2-7	-	-	TGTGCCAGTAGTATCTCTGAACAGGGTGAGTGGAGGACTTACGAGCAGTACTTC	CASSISEQGEWRTYEQYF
TRBV14	TRBJ1-6	-	-	TGTGCCAGCAGTACAGGGTCCGCTTCACCCCTCCACTTT	CASSTGSASPLHF
TRBV27	TRBJ2-5	-	TRBD1	TGTGCCAGCAGGAAACAGGGGCTGAAGACCCAGTACTTC	CASRKQGLKTQYF
TRBV5-1	TRBJ1-2	-	TRBD1	TGCGCCAGCAGCCGGGACAGGAATGGCTACACCTTC	CASSRDRNGYTF
TRBV7-3	TRBJ2-1	-	-	TGTGCCAGCAGCTTAACGACTACCACCTACAATGAGCAGTTCTTC	CASSLTTTTYNEQFF
TRBV6-5	TRBJ2-5	-	TRBD2	TGTGCCAGCAGTTACTCGATGGGGGGGGAGACCCAGTACTTC	CASSYSMGGETQYF
TRBV7-2	TRBJ2-3	-	TRBD2	TGTGCCAGCAGCAAGGGACTAGCGGGAGGAGGAGATACGCAGTATTTT	CASSKGLAGGGDTQYF
TRBV19	TRBJ2-5	-	TRBD1	TGTGCCAGTAGTCCGCTGACAGGGCTCCAAGAGACCCAGTACTTC	CASSPLTGLQETQYF
TRBV5-1	TRBJ1-1	-	TRBD1	TGCGCCAGCAGTTACTCCGGGACAGGGTGGACTGAAGCTTTCTTT	CASSYSGTGWTEAFF